This T cell receptor (beta chain) derives from a study of breast tumors, draining lymph nodes, adjacent tissues. Study conclusions and caveats: The lymph node origin of tumor T cells was framed as consistent with a hypothesis, not demonstrated. Tumor repertoires ranked between lymph nodes and nontumor tissue in diversity, with V and J gene preferences.

MiXCR, applied by TCRdb to the multiplex PCR reads, yields one record per CDR3 protein. The sample shows 200,000 to 250,000 distinct CDR3 sequences, about 34% of them seen only once. The junction had 2 bases not matched to a gene; V was cut back by 2 bases and J by 2 bases. The CDR3 loop spans 13 amino acids. Germline V gene lookup returns CDR1 GTSNPN and CDR2 SVGIG (reference sequence). This clonotype has a handful of counts. The antigen remains unidentified. Axillary draining lymph nodes of breast cancer patients supplied the node samples. The specimen sequenced was axillary lymph node tissue. This chain links TRBV30 with TRBJ2-7; 8 bases agree with TRBD2. This TCR was sampled from a female donor with breast cancer. Some clones in this sample may be carry-over from other donors' samples. The CDR3 is CAWSFGRAYEQYF. The CDR3 DNA is TGTGCCTGGAGTTTCGGGAGGGCCTACGAGCAGTACTTC.